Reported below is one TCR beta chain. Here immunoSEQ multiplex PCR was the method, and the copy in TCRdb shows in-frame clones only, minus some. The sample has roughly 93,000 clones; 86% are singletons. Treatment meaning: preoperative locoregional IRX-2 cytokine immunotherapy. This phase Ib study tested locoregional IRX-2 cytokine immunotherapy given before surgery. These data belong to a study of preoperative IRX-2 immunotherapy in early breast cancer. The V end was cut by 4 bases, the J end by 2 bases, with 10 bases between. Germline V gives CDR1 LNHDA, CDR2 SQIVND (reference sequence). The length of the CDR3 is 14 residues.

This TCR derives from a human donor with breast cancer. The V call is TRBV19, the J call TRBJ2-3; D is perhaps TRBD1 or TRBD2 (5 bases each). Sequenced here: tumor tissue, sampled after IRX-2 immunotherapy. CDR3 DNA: TGTGCCAGTAGTAGGGACCCAACCACAGATACGCAGTATTTT. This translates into CASSRDPTTDTQYF.